Below, one T cell receptor (beta chain) is given with its context. Per the original methods: Cell counts per sample came from amplifying reference gene primers. The method was immunoSEQ multiplex PCR; TCRdb's version includes in-frame clones alone and lacks a portion of them. V, J and clone size reflect that table, while D and trimming were determined from the DNA. The sample shows some 20,000 clones, approximately 90% of them seen only once. These data originate in a study of blood T cell repertoires in COVID-19. Overall study context: T cells, B-cell-depleted T cells, or PBMCs supplied cDNA or gDNA.

This sequence originates from a human donor with active COVID-19. The donor label of this sample is uncertain. Sequences were obtained from peripheral blood.

CDR3 protein: CASSLQETQYF. In DNA, the CDR3 is TGTGCCAGCAGTCTCCAAGAGACCCAGTACTTC. The chain links TRBV6-2 or TRBV6-3 to TRBJ2-5; D uncertain. Trimming took off 5 bases at V and 1 base at J, with 2 bases between the two ends. The CDR3 spans 11 residues. The germline CDR1 and CDR2 sequences are MNHEY and SVGEGT.